Below are 3 T cell receptor beta chains sequenced from a single sample in a study of patients and donors after allogeneic stem cell transplantation. TCRdb used MiXCR to reprocess the RT-PCR reads, holding one entry per CDR3 protein. This sample carries over 400,000 distinct CDR3 sequences, about a sixth of them seen once, and the ten largest clones take less than 8%. Sequenced sample: blood, either unsorted or a sorted T cell fraction (not recorded which). The receptors stem from a human donor who was either an allogeneic HSCT recipient or a stem cell or donor lymphocyte infusion donor (not recorded which). It is not recorded whose cells these are; they may come from a transplant donor.

A note on this clonotype: One end of the junction does not line up with germline, which may come from a read error. The chain recombines TRBV5-6 with TRBJ2-1, with a tentative D call TRBD2 (5 bases). The CDR3 length is 11 residues. The germline gives CDR1 SGHDT, CDR2 YYEEEE. Here the CDR3 reads CASSLDHNRDF. In nucleotides, the CDR3 is TGTGCCAGCAGCTTGGATCATAATCGGGACTTC.

The V call is TRBV21-1, the J call TRBJ2-3; the DNA was not compared with TRBD1, the D call given in the table. TRBV21-1 is reported as a pseudogene. The CDR3 runs 16 residues. CDR3 in amino acids: CASSKGGTGGTDTQYF. For the CDR3, the DNA is TGTGCCAGCAGCAAAGGGGGGACAGGGGGCACAGATACGCAGTATTTT.

CDR3 bases: TGTGCCTGGAGTGCAAACAGGGAGACTGAAGCTTTCTTT. Translation: CAWSANRETEAFF. The V and J genes are TRBV30 and TRBJ1-1; a possible D gene is TRBD1 (6 bases). Germline V gene data show CDR1 as GTSNPN and CDR2 as SVGIG (reference sequence). V was trimmed by 1 base and J by 5 bases, leaving 11 bases between them. The CDR3 covers 13 residues.